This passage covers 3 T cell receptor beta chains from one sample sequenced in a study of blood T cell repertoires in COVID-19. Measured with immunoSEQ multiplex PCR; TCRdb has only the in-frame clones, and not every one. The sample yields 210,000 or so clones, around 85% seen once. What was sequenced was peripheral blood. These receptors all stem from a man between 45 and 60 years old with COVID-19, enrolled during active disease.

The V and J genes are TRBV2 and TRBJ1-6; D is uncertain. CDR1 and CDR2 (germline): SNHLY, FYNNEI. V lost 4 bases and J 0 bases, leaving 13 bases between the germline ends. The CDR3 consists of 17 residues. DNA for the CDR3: TGTGCCAGCAGTGGCGGCAACCCGAGCTCCTATAATTCACCCCTCCACTTT. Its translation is CASSGGNPSSYNSPLHF.

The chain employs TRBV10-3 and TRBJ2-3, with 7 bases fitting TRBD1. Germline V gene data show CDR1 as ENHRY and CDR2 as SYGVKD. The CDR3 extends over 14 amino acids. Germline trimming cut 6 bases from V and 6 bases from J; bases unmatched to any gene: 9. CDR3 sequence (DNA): TGTGCCATCAGCCTGACAGGGATGACCGATACGCAGTATTTT. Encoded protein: CAISLTGMTDTQYF.

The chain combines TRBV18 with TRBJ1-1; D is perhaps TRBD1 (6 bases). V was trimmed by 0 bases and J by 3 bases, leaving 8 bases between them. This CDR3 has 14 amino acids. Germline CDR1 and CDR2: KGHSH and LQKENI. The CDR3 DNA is TGTGCCAGCTCACCACCGTGGGGGCACACTGAAGCTTTCTTT. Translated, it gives CASSPPWGHTEAFF.